The entry below describes one TCR beta chain. Its antigen is not identified. This record belongs to a study of graft-versus-host responses after intestinal transplantation. Points from the study as a whole: Early post-transplant HvG declines tracked with peak circulating GvH clone levels.

Clones were sequenced by immunoSEQ multiplex PCR, and TCRdb holds only the in-frame ones, with some missing. The top ten hold approximately 1% of the sample, which has over 100,000 clones, less than 90% seen once. The source is a human donor who received an intestinal transplant. The specimen comprised unstimulated CD4+ T cells sorted from spleen or lymph node cells, sampled before intestinal transplant.

CDR3 nucleotide sequence: TGCGCCAGCAGGAAGACAGTCTCTGGAAACACCATATATTTT. Translation gives CASRKTVSGNTIYF. The gene calls are TRBV10-2 and TRBJ1-3, with a tentative D call TRBD1 (5 bases). Per the germline V gene, CDR1 is WSHSY and CDR2 is SAAADI. This CDR3 has 14 amino acids. Trimming cost V 6 bases and J 0 bases, with 9 bases left between them.